This T cell receptor beta chain was sequenced for a study of early T cells in non-severe SARS-CoV-2 infection. Findings of the study overall: VDJdb matching, biased toward anti-spike CD8 responses, missed private and CD4 specificities.

Separate cDNA molecules each had unique molecular identifiers attached to them. TCRdb ran MiXCR on the 5' RACE reads and lists one entry per CDR3 protein. The data hold around 50,000 distinct CDR3 sequences, with roughly 11% observed a single time. The CDR3 is made up of 12 amino acids. V was pared by 4 bases and J by 6 bases, with 7 bases between. Per the germline V gene, CDR1 is SNHLY and CDR2 is FYNNEI. A remark on this clonotype: Its target is not known.

V and J are TRBV2 and TRBJ2-1; no definite D call. The TCR sequence derives from an adult who was a healthcare worker with PCR-confirmed SARS-CoV-2 infection or an uninfected control (not recorded which). The sequenced sample was whole blood. The chain's CDR3 is CASSGPTNEQFF. CDR3 nucleotide sequence: TGTGCCAGCAGTGGACCTACCAATGAGCAGTTCTTC.